The rows below give T cell receptor beta chains drawn from one sample of a study of T cell repertoires in cytomegalovirus infection. MiXCR was run by TCRdb on the reads, yielding one entry per CDR3 protein. The data contain about 890,000 distinct CDR3 sequences, less than 40% of them singletons. Their antigens are not known. The source material was cultured CD8+ T cells from PBMCs, sampled from culture after CMV antigen stimulation. These receptors originate from a human donor in good health (CMV status not recorded). Some clones in this sample may be carry-over from other donors' samples. Each CDR3 is given with its conserved first and last residue. The D gene is left open where the match is weak. Clone size is given for some rows only: seen once, a few or many times, or a class if the clone is expanded.

d_gene: -; j_gene: TRBJ2-1; v_gene: TRBV12-3/TRBV12-4; abundance: -; CDR3nt: TGTGCCAGCCAGGGGACCCACAATGAGCAGTTCTTC; CDR3aa: CASQGTHNEQFF
d_gene: -; j_gene: TRBJ1-2; v_gene: TRBV28; abundance: few; CDR3nt: TGTGCCAGCAATCCTCCTGGGAGAGACTATGGCTACACCTTC; CDR3aa: CASNPPGRDYGYTF
d_gene: -; j_gene: TRBJ2-5; v_gene: TRBV4-1; abundance: -; CDR3nt: TGCGCCAGCAGCCAAGATCCGAGTCCGGAGACCCAGTACTTC; CDR3aa: CASSQDPSPETQYF
d_gene: TRBD1; j_gene: TRBJ1-6; v_gene: TRBV6-6; abundance: -; CDR3nt: TGTGCCAGCAGTGCCTCAGGGGGCGACTCCTATAATTCACCCCTCCACTTT; CDR3aa: CASSASGGDSYNSPLHF
d_gene: -; j_gene: TRBJ2-1; v_gene: TRBV5-5; abundance: -; CDR3nt: TGTGCCAGCAGCTTGCAGACGGGCGGGGGCTTTTACAATGAGCAGTTCTTC; CDR3aa: CASSLQTGGGFYNEQFF
d_gene: -; j_gene: TRBJ2-1; v_gene: TRBV19; abundance: few; CDR3nt: TGTGCCAGTAGACCTCAGGGAGGCTCCTACAATGAGCAGTTCTTC; CDR3aa: CASRPQGGSYNEQFF
d_gene: -; j_gene: TRBJ2-1; v_gene: TRBV28; abundance: -; CDR3nt: TGTGCCAGCAGTGACAAGGGGCGTTACAATGAGCAGTTCTTC; CDR3aa: CASSDKGRYNEQFF
d_gene: -; j_gene: TRBJ2-1; v_gene: TRBV6-2/TRBV6-3; abundance: few; CDR3nt: TGTGCCAGCAGTTACCCGGACACCCTCTACAATGAGCAGTTCTTC; CDR3aa: CASSYPDTLYNEQFF
d_gene: -; j_gene: TRBJ2-5; v_gene: TRBV2; abundance: few; CDR3nt: TGTGCCAGCAGTGAAAGGGGTCGGGAGACCCAGTACTTC; CDR3aa: CASSERGRETQYF
d_gene: -; j_gene: TRBJ1-2; v_gene: TRBV7-8; abundance: many; CDR3nt: TGTGCCAGCAGCTCTGCGGGGTTTGGCTACACCTTC; CDR3aa: CASSSAGFGYTF
d_gene: -; j_gene: TRBJ2-1; v_gene: TRBV13; abundance: -; CDR3nt: TGTGCCAGCAGCTTAGGTCAGCGGTCAGGGCAGTTCTTC; CDR3aa: CASSLGQRSGQFF
d_gene: TRBD1; j_gene: TRBJ2-1; v_gene: TRBV2; abundance: many; CDR3nt: TGTGCCAGCAATTCCCCCACCAGGACAGGGGTCAATGAGCAGTTCTTC; CDR3aa: CASNSPTRTGVNEQFF
d_gene: -; j_gene: TRBJ1-2; v_gene: TRBV14; abundance: -; CDR3nt: TGTGCCAGCAGCCATTTCGGGACATCTGGTGGCTACACCTTC; CDR3aa: CASSHFGTSGGYTF
d_gene: TRBD1; j_gene: TRBJ2-2; v_gene: TRBV19; abundance: -; CDR3nt: TGTGCCACCATGACAGGGGTCACCGGGGAGCTGTTTTTT; CDR3aa: CATMTGVTGELFF
d_gene: -; j_gene: TRBJ1-2; v_gene: TRBV9; abundance: -; CDR3nt: TGTGCCAGCAGCAACAGGCTGGATGGCTACACCTTC; CDR3aa: CASSNRLDGYTF
d_gene: -; j_gene: TRBJ1-2; v_gene: TRBV5-4; abundance: many; CDR3nt: TGTGCCAGCACTAAACAAACGGAGGGAAACTATGGCTACACCTTC; CDR3aa: CASTKQTEGNYGYTF
d_gene: -; j_gene: TRBJ1-5; v_gene: TRBV5-1; abundance: once; CDR3nt: TGCGCCAGCAGCAGCGGGATCGACAATCAGCCCCAGCATTTT; CDR3aa: CASSSGIDNQPQHF
d_gene: -; j_gene: TRBJ2-3; v_gene: TRBV5-1; abundance: -; CDR3nt: TGCGCCAGCAGCGCAGGAAGGGGTAGCACAGATACGCAGTATTTT; CDR3aa: CASSAGRGSTDTQYF
d_gene: -; j_gene: TRBJ2-1; v_gene: TRBV4-2; abundance: -; CDR3nt: TGTGCCAGCAGCCAAGGTCCAGCCTGGGGCAATGAGCAGTTCTTC; CDR3aa: CASSQGPAWGNEQFF
d_gene: -; j_gene: TRBJ2-1; v_gene: TRBV5-6; abundance: -; CDR3nt: TGTGCCAGCAGTTCGCCGGAGGGGGGCAATGAGCAGTTCTTC; CDR3aa: CASSSPEGGNEQFF
d_gene: TRBD1; j_gene: TRBJ1-1; v_gene: TRBV13; abundance: few; CDR3nt: TGTGCCAGCAGCTTTACAGGGGGAGGTCGAAGGAACACTGAAGCTTTCTTT; CDR3aa: CASSFTGGGRRNTEAFF
d_gene: -; j_gene: TRBJ1-1; v_gene: TRBV9; abundance: few; CDR3nt: TGTGCCAGCAGCGCTGAAGCTTTCTTT; CDR3aa: CASSAEAFF
d_gene: -; j_gene: TRBJ2-5; v_gene: TRBV7-6; abundance: few; CDR3nt: TGTGCCAGCAGCTCCACCGTGGGGTCCGGGGAGACCCAGTACTTC; CDR3aa: CASSSTVGSGETQYF
d_gene: TRBD1; j_gene: TRBJ1-1; v_gene: TRBV20-1; abundance: -; CDR3nt: TGCAGTGCTAGACCGGGACAGCGGAACACTGAAGCTTTCTTT; CDR3aa: CSARPGQRNTEAFF
d_gene: -; j_gene: TRBJ1-1; v_gene: TRBV27; abundance: -; CDR3nt: TGTGCCAGCAGTTTATGGGGGACCTACACTGAAGCTTTCTTT; CDR3aa: CASSLWGTYTEAFF
d_gene: TRBD2; j_gene: TRBJ2-3; v_gene: TRBV7-6; abundance: few; CDR3nt: TGTGCCAGCAGCTTAAAGGGGCCCGGGACTAGCGGGGCCCTAGATACGCAGTATTTT; CDR3aa: CASSLKGPGTSGALDTQYF
d_gene: -; j_gene: TRBJ1-2; v_gene: TRBV7-9; abundance: few; CDR3nt: TGTGCCAGCAGACGAGGAGTCCCTTTTGGCTACACCTTC; CDR3aa: CASRRGVPFGYTF
d_gene: -; j_gene: TRBJ2-6; v_gene: TRBV6-6; abundance: -; CDR3nt: TGTGCCAGCAGTTTATCCGGCGGGCCAAGGACTGGGGCCAACGTCCTGACTTTC; CDR3aa: CASSLSGGPRTGANVLTF
d_gene: -; j_gene: TRBJ2-2; v_gene: TRBV27; abundance: -; CDR3nt: TGTGCCACCACTTGGGGGAACACCGGGGAGCTGTTTTTT; CDR3aa: CATTWGNTGELFF
d_gene: TRBD1; j_gene: TRBJ2-1; v_gene: TRBV6-5; abundance: few; CDR3nt: TGTGCCAGCAGTTACGGGACAGGTATCTACAATGAGCAGTTCTTC; CDR3aa: CASSYGTGIYNEQFF
d_gene: -; j_gene: TRBJ2-1; v_gene: TRBV7-9; abundance: -; CDR3nt: TGTGCCAGCAACTCTCACAGGAGAAGTGTAAATGAGCAGTTCTTC; CDR3aa: CASNSHRRSVNEQFF
d_gene: -; j_gene: TRBJ2-7; v_gene: TRBV7-9; abundance: -; CDR3nt: TGTGCCAGCAGCTTAGCCGGAGGGCGTGCAGAGCAGTACTTC; CDR3aa: CASSLAGGRAEQYF
d_gene: TRBD2; j_gene: TRBJ2-1; v_gene: TRBV7-9; abundance: -; CDR3nt: TGTGCCAGCAGCTTCGGGGGGGCTATAACTGAGCAGTTCTTC; CDR3aa: CASSFGGAITEQFF
d_gene: TRBD1; j_gene: TRBJ2-7; v_gene: TRBV9; abundance: -; CDR3nt: TGTGCCAGCAGCCCCTCGGGACAGGGTGCGGCCGAGCAGTACTTC; CDR3aa: CASSPSGQGAAEQYF
d_gene: -; j_gene: TRBJ2-7; v_gene: TRBV6-1; abundance: many; CDR3nt: TGTGCCAGCAGTGAATGGTCCAGGGGTTACGAGCAGTACTTC; CDR3aa: CASSEWSRGYEQYF
d_gene: -; j_gene: TRBJ2-3; v_gene: TRBV7-7; abundance: -; CDR3nt: TGTGCTAGCAGGGCGGGACAGTCTAGCACAGATACGCAGTATTTT; CDR3aa: CASRAGQSSTDTQYF
d_gene: -; j_gene: TRBJ1-2; v_gene: TRBV7-6; abundance: few; CDR3nt: TGTGCCAGCAGCTTAAGAATCAACGGGGGTAATGGCTACACCTTC; CDR3aa: CASSLRINGGNGYTF
d_gene: -; j_gene: TRBJ1-5; v_gene: TRBV10-3; abundance: few; CDR3nt: TGTGCCATCAGTGAGTCGATTGGGCAGGGTCTTTATAGCAATCAGCCCCAGCATTTT; CDR3aa: CAISESIGQGLYSNQPQHF
d_gene: TRBD1; j_gene: TRBJ1-2; v_gene: TRBV29-1; abundance: few; CDR3nt: TGCAGCGTTGTTGACAGGGTGGGTGGCTACACCTTC; CDR3aa: CSVVDRVGGYTF
d_gene: -; j_gene: TRBJ2-7; v_gene: TRBV6-1; abundance: -; CDR3nt: TGTGCCAGCAGTCCGCATTTCAGGGAGAGGGACGAGCAGTACTTC; CDR3aa: CASSPHFRERDEQYF
d_gene: TRBD1; j_gene: TRBJ2-1; v_gene: TRBV28; abundance: -; CDR3nt: TGTGCCAGCAGTTACGAACCGGACAGGGCCGTCAATGAGCAGTTCTTC; CDR3aa: CASSYEPDRAVNEQFF
d_gene: -; j_gene: TRBJ1-4; v_gene: TRBV12-3/TRBV12-4; abundance: -; CDR3nt: TGTGCCAGCAGCAACTTAGAGGAACACGAAAAACTGTTTTTT; CDR3aa: CASSNLEEHEKLFF
d_gene: -; j_gene: TRBJ2-1; v_gene: TRBV5-1; abundance: -; CDR3nt: TGCGCCAGCAGCCCAGGGAGCCTACCCCGAATCGGATACAATGAGCAGTTTTTC; CDR3aa: CASSPGSLPRIGYNEQFF
d_gene: TRBD1; j_gene: TRBJ1-2; v_gene: TRBV27; abundance: few; CDR3nt: TGTGCCAGCAGTAAAAACGACAGGGGGAGTGATGGCTACACCTTC; CDR3aa: CASSKNDRGSDGYTF
d_gene: TRBD2; j_gene: TRBJ2-1; v_gene: TRBV7-6; abundance: many; CDR3nt: TGTGCCAGCAGCTTAGGTACTAGCGGGGGAGGCAATGAGCAGTTCTTC; CDR3aa: CASSLGTSGGGNEQFF
d_gene: TRBD1; j_gene: TRBJ2-2; v_gene: TRBV24-1; abundance: -; CDR3nt: TGTGCCACCAGTTGGACAGGGGGTCACACCGGGGAGCTGTTTTTT; CDR3aa: CATSWTGGHTGELFF
d_gene: TRBD1; j_gene: TRBJ1-1; v_gene: TRBV6-6; abundance: few; CDR3nt: TGTGCCAGCAGTTATACAGGGGCGGGGTCCACTGAAGCTTTCTTT; CDR3aa: CASSYTGAGSTEAFF
d_gene: -; j_gene: TRBJ1-1; v_gene: TRBV5-1; abundance: -; CDR3nt: TGCGCCAGCAGCTTGGAGTGGGGGCGGGTGAACACTGAAGCTTTCTTT; CDR3aa: CASSLEWGRVNTEAFF
d_gene: -; j_gene: TRBJ1-2; v_gene: TRBV7-8; abundance: many; CDR3nt: TGTGCCAGCAGCCGCCGGGACATCTTTGACTATGGCTACACCTTC; CDR3aa: CASSRRDIFDYGYTF
d_gene: TRBD1; j_gene: TRBJ2-3; v_gene: TRBV5-6; abundance: few; CDR3nt: TGTGCCAGCAGCACTGGACAGGACCACACAGATACGCAGTATTTT; CDR3aa: CASSTGQDHTDTQYF
d_gene: -; j_gene: TRBJ2-1; v_gene: TRBV2; abundance: -; CDR3nt: TGTGCCAACGTGGGGGCTAATAAAGCTTCCTACAATGAGCAGTTCTTC; CDR3aa: CANVGANKASYNEQFF
d_gene: -; j_gene: TRBJ2-7; v_gene: TRBV19; abundance: few; CDR3nt: TGTGCCAGTAGTATGACAGAAGCCTACGAGCAGTACTTC; CDR3aa: CASSMTEAYEQYF
d_gene: -; j_gene: TRBJ1-3; v_gene: TRBV7-2; abundance: many; CDR3nt: TGTGCCAGCAGCGGGGAGGGCTATGAAAACACCATATATTTT; CDR3aa: CASSGEGYENTIYF
d_gene: -; j_gene: TRBJ2-1; v_gene: TRBV4-1; abundance: -; CDR3nt: TGCGCCAGCAGCCAATACTCATTAGGTACCGTGGACAATGAGCAGTTCTTC; CDR3aa: CASSQYSLGTVDNEQFF